This T cell receptor (beta chain) was sequenced during a study of shared T cell receptors in the human thymus. The CDR3 sequence is 16 residues long. Germline lookup yields CDR1 MDHEN and CDR2 SYDVKM. V gave up 5 bases and J gave up 0 bases, with 14 bases separating them. TCRdb keeps only in-frame clones here, not all; method: immunoSEQ multiplex PCR. There are hundreds of thousands of clones in the sample; more than 85% occur only once, and roughly 0.02% lies in the top ten. J is TRBJ1-3 and V is TRBV28; weak D call: TRBD1 (5 bases). Sequencing was carried out using thymocytes. The receptor comes from a human donor. The CDR3 DNA sequence: TGTGCCAGCAGTAACCAAGACAGCGCCTCTGGAAACACCATATATTTT. Translated: CASSNQDSASGNTIYF.